The 3 T cell receptor beta chains below come from one sample, sequenced in a study of OX40 agonist ivuxolimab in advanced cancers. Library prep was done by the immunoSEQ multiplex PCR assay. Sourced from immuneACCESS, this table was stored by TCRdb with only in-frame sequences that have V and J called. A share of the clones is absent; for the studies checked, an unresolved V gene accounts for under half, and the remainder has no known explanation. This sample is represented by roughly 50,000 clones; approximately 84% of them were singletons. The ten largest account for 0.95% to 1.5% of the sample. The sample in question was CD4+ or CD8+ T cells sorted from blood, obtained in a trial of the OX40 agonist ivuxolimab. The receptors derive from an adult with an advanced solid tumor such as melanoma, head and neck, liver or kidney cancer.

This clone appeared once. J is TRBJ2-3 and V is TRBV30; D is unresolved. Trimming took off 1 base at V and 1 base at J, with 6 bases between the two ends. The CDR3 has 13 residues. CDR1 is GTSNPN and CDR2 is SVGIG in the germline V gene (reference sequence). The DNA of the CDR3 is TGTGCCTGGAGTGACGTGGGCACAGATACGCAGTATTTT. It yields the protein CAWSDVGTDTQYF.

The chain employs TRBV19 and TRBJ1-5; D is perhaps TRBD1 (5 bases). There are 13 residues in the CDR3. The V and J ends lost 4 bases and 11 bases respectively, with 15 bases between them. Germline CDR1 and CDR2: LNHDA and SQIVND (reference sequence). The CDR3, as DNA: TGTGCCAGTAGTAGGACAAATCCTAAAGCCCAGCATTTT. Its protein product is CASSRTNPKAQHF.

The chain uses TRBV2 and TRBJ2-2, with D possibly TRBD2 on 6 matching bases. The CDR3 is 15 residues long. The germline gives CDR1 SNHLY, CDR2 FYNNEI. V gave up 4 bases and J gave up 0 bases, with 9 bases separating them. The CDR3 nucleotides are TGTGCCAGCAGTGCCAGCGGGCCGAACACCGGGGAGCTGTTTTTT. Protein: CASSASGPNTGELFF.